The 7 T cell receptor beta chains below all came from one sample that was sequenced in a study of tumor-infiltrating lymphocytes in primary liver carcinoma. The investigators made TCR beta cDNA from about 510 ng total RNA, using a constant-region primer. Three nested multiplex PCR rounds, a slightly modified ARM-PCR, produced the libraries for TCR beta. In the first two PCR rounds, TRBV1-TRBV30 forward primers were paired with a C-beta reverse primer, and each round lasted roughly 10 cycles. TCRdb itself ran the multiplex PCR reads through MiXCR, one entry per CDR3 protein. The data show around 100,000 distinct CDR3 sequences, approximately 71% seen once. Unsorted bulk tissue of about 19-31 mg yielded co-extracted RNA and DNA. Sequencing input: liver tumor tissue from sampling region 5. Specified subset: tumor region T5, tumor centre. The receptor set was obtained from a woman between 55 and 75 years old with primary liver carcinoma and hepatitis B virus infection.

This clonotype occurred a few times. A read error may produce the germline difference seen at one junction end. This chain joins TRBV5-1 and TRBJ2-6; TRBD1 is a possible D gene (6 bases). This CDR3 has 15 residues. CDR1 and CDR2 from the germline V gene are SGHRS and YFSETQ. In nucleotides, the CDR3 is TGCGCCAGCAGCCCCTCAGGGGCTGGGGCCGACGTCCTGACTTTC. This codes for CASSPSGAGADVLTF. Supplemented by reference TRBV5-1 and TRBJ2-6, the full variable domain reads KAGVTQTPRYLIKTRGQQVTLSCSPISGHRSVSWYQQTPGQGLQFLFEYFSETQRNKGNFPGRFSGRQFSNSRSEMNVSTLELGDSALYLCASSPSGAGADVLTFGAGSRLTVL.

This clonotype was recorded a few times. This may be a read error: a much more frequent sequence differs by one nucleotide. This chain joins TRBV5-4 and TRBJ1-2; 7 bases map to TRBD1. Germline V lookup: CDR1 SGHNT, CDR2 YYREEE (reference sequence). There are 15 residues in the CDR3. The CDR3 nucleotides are TGTGCCAGCAGCAGGGGGCCGGCAGGGAGGGATGGCCACACCTTC. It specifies CASSRGPAGRDGHTF.

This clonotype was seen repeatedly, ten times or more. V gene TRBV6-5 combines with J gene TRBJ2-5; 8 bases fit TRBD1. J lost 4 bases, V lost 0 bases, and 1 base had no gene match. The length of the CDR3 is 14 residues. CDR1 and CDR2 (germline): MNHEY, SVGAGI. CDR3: CASSYSTGVETQYF. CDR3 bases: TGTGCCAGCAGTTACTCGACAGGGGTAGAGACCCAGTACTTC.

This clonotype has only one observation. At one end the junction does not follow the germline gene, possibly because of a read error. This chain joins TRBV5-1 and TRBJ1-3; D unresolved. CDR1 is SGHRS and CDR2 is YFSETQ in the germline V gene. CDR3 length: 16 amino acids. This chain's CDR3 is CAGSTADTSSGNTIYF. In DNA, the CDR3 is TGCGCCGGCAGCACCGCCGACACGAGCTCTGGAAACACCATATATTTT.

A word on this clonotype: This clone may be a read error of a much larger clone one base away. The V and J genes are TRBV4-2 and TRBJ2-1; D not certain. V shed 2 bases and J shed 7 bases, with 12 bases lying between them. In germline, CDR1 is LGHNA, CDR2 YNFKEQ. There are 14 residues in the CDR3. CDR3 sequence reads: CASSQQKGRNEQFF. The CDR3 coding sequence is TGTGCCAGCAGCCAACAGAAAGGAAGGAATGAGCAGTTCTTC.

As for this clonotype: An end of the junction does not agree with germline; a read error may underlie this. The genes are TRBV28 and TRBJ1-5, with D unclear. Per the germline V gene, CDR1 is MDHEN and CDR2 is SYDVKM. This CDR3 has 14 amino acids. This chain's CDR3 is CASSPASGYQRQHF. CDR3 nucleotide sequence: TGTGCCAGCAGCCCCGCTTCGGGATATCAGCGCCAGCATTTT.

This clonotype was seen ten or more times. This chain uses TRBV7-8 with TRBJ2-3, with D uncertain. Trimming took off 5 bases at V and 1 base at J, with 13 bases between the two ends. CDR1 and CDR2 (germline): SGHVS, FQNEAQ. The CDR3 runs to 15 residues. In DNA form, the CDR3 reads TGTGCCAGCAGCCGCGACTTGGGCGGCACAGATACGCAGTATTTT. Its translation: CASSRDLGGTDTQYF.